Detailed here is one T cell receptor beta chain. This record belongs to a study of OX40 agonist ivuxolimab in advanced cancers. The overall study: Age averaged approximately 60 years (range about 23 to 80), and 82.7% were male.

The assay was immunoSEQ multiplex PCR, and TCRdb's table has in-frame clones only and misses some. The sample shows more than 80,000 clones, about 90% of them seen only once. This CDR3 region has 16 residues. The V gene's germline CDR1 is SGHTA and CDR2 FQGNSA. The V gene lost 5 bases and the J gene lost 3 bases, with 16 bases spanning the gap. The chain couples TRBV7-2 to TRBJ2-2; D may be TRBD2 (7 bases). The TCR originated in an adult with an advanced solid tumor such as melanoma, head and neck, liver or kidney cancer. The sample was CD4+ or CD8+ T cells sorted from blood, taken in a trial of the OX40 agonist ivuxolimab. The CDR3 sequence is CASSSYLGGDTGELFF. Written as DNA, the CDR3 is TGTGCCAGCAGCAGCTATCTAGGGGGGGACACCGGGGAGCTGTTTTTT.